Reported below is one T cell receptor beta chain. The sample is drawn from a study of blood T cells in healthy people across ages. Together with a sample-barcoded 5' primer, a J-beta primer mix was included in a second PCR lasting about 6 to 11 cycles. A template-switch adaptor containing 12 random nucleotides labeled each cDNA molecule. TCRdb re-called the 5' RACE reads with MiXCR, one entry per CDR3 protein. The table includes about 1.5 million distinct CDR3 sequences, approximately 43% detected once. This receptor was identified in a woman younger than 30 in good health. Sequencing input: blood.

The CDR3 loop reads CASSYDLRGAGHQPQHF. Here the CDR3 DNA reads TGTGCCAGCAGCTACGACCTCAGGGGAGCGGGTCATCAGCCCCAGCATTTT. This chain connects TRBV7-8 to TRBJ1-5, with D possibly matching TRBD1 (6 bases). Germline V gene lookup returns CDR1 SGHVS and CDR2 FQNEAQ. The V end was cut by 4 bases, the J end by 5 bases, with 21 bases between. The CDR3 is 17 amino acids.